The sequence of this TCR beta chain was determined in a study of CD8+ T cells in alopecia areata (dated 2018 in TCRdb). Looking at the study overall: Treated patients were enrolled in an open-label pilot trial of oral tofacitinib, 5 to 10 mg twice daily, for moderate-to-severe alopecia areata. Patients received tofacitinib for 6 to 18 months and were then followed off drug for 6 months to check for delayed response and recurrence. For the treated patients, the SALT score, which quantifies what percentage of scalp surface area is affected, served as the measure of disease severity. The study used high-throughput TCRbeta sequencing to examine T cell clonal expansion in alopecia areata, in both the C3H/HeJ mouse model and human patients. Scalp tissue and sorted CD4+ and CD8+ peripheral blood T cells from patchy and totalis/universalis alopecia areata patients and from healthy controls were covered by human TCRbeta sequencing. Tofacitinib-treated patients had biopsies at baseline and at 4 and 24 weeks of treatment, with a later scalp biopsy in several patients. Scalp clonality was compared across normal scalp (n=4), patchy alopecia areata scalp (n=8), and alopecia totalis/universalis scalp (n=8). RNA was extracted with the PAXgene miRNA kit for fixed scalp, the miRNeasy kit for PBMCs, and the RNeasy kit for mouse skin. TCRbeta CDR3 regions were amplified by immunoSEQ multiplex PCR using 35 Vbeta forward and 13 Jbeta reverse primers. Results and caveats for the whole study, not just this receptor: Tofacitinib significantly lowered scalp clonality and the number of expanded CD8+ clones among the top 100 scalp clones. Compared with normal scalp, lesional scalp, particularly in alopecia totalis/universalis, had higher clonality and more expanded CD8+ clones, which suggests antigenic drive. TCR sequences shared between patients were less clear than in mice, possibly partly because of HLA diversity in the patient population. Because the treated cohort was small and had only one nonresponder, larger studies are needed to examine links between baseline CD8+ expansion and response. Many expanded lesional clones persisted in scalp and blood during tofacitinib treatment, which may partly explain relapse after stopping treatment. Scalp TCR repertoire analysis is complicated because resident alphabeta T cells in normal human skin are also sequenced, whereas mouse skin is dominated by gammadelta T cells.

Regarding this clone: The antigen this receptor binds is unknown. No base quality information exists; no much larger clone differs at one position.

Library prep was done by the immunoSEQ multiplex PCR assay. For TCR sequencing, RNA was extracted from every sample and reverse transcribed into cDNA to serve as template. SuperScript III was used to make first-strand cDNA, primed with a 2:1 mix of oligo-dT and random hexamers. A synthetic immune receptor repertoire was used to assess amplification bias, and residual bias was removed computationally. The source study handled its data this way. Raw reads were preprocessed to remove errors, and CDR3 was defined by IMGT conventions from the conserved cysteine to phenylalanine. Clonality was calculated as 1 minus Shannon entropy normalized by log2 of the number of productive unique TCRs. Whether each scalp clone was CD4 or CD8 was inferred by checking scalp TCRbeta sequences against the CD4 and CD8 repertoires from sorted blood. TCRdb carries this immuneACCESS record with in-frame sequences only. Its versions omit some clonotypes, under half of them owing to an unresolved V gene in the studies checked, with the rest unexplained. V, J and clone size are those of that table, while D and trimming were read from the DNA. For this sample the table gives 200,000 to 250,000 clones, of which around three fifths were detected only once. The top ten constitute 1.5% to 2% of the sample.

The time point label of this sample denotes: about four weeks on oral tofacitinib. What the treatment or condition label conveys for this sample: oral pan-JAK inhibitor, 5-10 mg twice daily. Lesional scalp punch biopsies and peripheral blood were collected from alopecia areata patients. After PBMCs were isolated by density centrifugation and stained for CD3, CD4 and CD8, a FACSAria was used to sort CD4+ and CD8+ T cells. Including the terminal cysteine and phenylalanine, the CDR3 comprises 12 residues. Only the CDR3 part of the read is kept: 36 bases, read in frame from the first base. V and J are truncated by 3 bases and 1 base respectively, leaving an intervening sequence of 6 bases. CDR1 and CDR2, per the germline V gene, are SQVTM and ANQGSEA.

The chain is encoded by TRBV29-1 joined to TRBJ1-1; the D gene identity is not certain. The clonotype comes from a human donor with alopecia areata. The material was CD4+ T cells sorted from blood, obtained at week 4, from a patient treated with tofacitinib. The encoded CDR3 is CSVDPRNTEAFF. The DNA sequence is TGCAGCGTTGATCCCAGGAACACTGAAGCTTTCTTT. With all but the CDR3 taken from the reference TRBV29-1 and TRBJ1-1 genes, the full variable domain is: SAVISQKPSRDICQRGTSLTIQCQVDSQVTMMFWYRQQPGQSLTLIATANQGSEATYESGFVIDKFPISRPNLTFSTLTVSNMSPEDSSIYLCSVDPRNTEAFFGQGTRLTVV.